The subject of this entry is one T cell receptor beta chain. Its antigen is currently unknown. Naive-designated CD8 cells lacked CD45RO, were positively enriched for CCR7, and omitted terminally differentiated effector memory CD45RA+ cells. The donor population consisted of healthy HIV-negative adults with no recent acute infections or vaccinations. The data originate from a study of shared clonotypes between healthy human individuals. Some clones are missing from TCRdb's copy, which holds only in-frame ones; the method was immunoSEQ multiplex PCR. Altogether 660,000 or so clones are present, 90% to 97% being singletons, with the ten largest covering more than 0.085%. Study results and caveats: Of the naive CD4 clonotypes, roughly 5% were shared across several donors.

The sequencing sample was made of naive CD8+ T cells sorted from blood. The sequence derives from a young woman in good health.

The DNA for the CDR3 is TGTGCCAGCAGTTTCCCGGGGGAGCAGTACTTC. This encodes CASSFPGEQYF. The chain joins TRBV28 to TRBJ2-5, with D possibly TRBD2 on 6 matching bases. Germline V gene sequence: CDR1 MDHEN, CDR2 SYDVKM. This CDR3 is built from 11 residues. Trimming removed 3 bases at V and 11 bases at J, with 10 bases between.